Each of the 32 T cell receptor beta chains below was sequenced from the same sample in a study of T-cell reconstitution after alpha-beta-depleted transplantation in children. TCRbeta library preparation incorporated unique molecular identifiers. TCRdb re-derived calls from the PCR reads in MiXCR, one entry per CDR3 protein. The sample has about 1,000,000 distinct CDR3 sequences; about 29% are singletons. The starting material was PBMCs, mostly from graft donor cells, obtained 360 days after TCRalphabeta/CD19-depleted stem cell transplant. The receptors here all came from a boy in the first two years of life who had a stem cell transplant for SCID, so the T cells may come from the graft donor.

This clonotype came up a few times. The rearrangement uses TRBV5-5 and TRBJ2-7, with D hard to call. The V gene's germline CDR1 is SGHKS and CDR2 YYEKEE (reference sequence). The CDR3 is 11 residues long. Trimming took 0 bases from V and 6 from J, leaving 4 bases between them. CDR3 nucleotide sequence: TGTGCCAGCAGCTTGGTGGTCGAGCAGTACTTC. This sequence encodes CASSLVVEQYF.

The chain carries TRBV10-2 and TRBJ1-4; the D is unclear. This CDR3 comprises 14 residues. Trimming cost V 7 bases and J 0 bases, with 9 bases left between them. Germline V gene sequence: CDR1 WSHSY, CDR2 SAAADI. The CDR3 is CASKWDATNEKLFF. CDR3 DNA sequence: TGCGCCAGCAAGTGGGATGCAACTAATGAAAAACTGTTTTTT.

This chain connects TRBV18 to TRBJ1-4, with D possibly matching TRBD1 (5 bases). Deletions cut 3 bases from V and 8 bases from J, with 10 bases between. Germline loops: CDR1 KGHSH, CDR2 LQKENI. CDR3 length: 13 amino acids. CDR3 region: CASSPFDSEKLFF. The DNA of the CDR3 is TGTGCCAGCTCACCGTTCGACAGCGAAAAACTGTTTTTT.

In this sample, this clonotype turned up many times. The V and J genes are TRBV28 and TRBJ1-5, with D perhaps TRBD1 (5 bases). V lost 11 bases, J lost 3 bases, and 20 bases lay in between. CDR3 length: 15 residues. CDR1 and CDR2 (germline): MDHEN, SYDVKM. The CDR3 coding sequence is TGTGCCGGCGGATATTCTCGGGGGATCAATCAGCCCCAGCATTTT. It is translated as CAGGYSRGINQPQHF.

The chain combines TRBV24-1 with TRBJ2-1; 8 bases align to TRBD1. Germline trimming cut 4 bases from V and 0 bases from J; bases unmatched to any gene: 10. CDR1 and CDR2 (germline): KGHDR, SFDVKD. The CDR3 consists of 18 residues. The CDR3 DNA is TGTGCCACCAGTGACCCGAGGACAGGGCCGAGCTCCTACAATGAGCAGTTCTTC. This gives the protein CATSDPRTGPSSYNEQFF.

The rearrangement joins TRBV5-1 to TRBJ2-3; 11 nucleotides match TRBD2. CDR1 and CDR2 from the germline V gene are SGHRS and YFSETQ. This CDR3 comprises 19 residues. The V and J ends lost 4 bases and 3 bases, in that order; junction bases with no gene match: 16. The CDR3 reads CASSPGTLLAGDFTDTQYF. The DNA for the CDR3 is TGCGCCAGCAGCCCCGGCACCCTACTAGCGGGGGATTTTACAGATACGCAGTATTTT.

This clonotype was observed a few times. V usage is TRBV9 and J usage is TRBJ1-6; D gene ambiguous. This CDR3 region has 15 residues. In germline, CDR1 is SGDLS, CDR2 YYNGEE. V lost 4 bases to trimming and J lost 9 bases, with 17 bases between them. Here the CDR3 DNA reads TGTGCCAGCAGCTCTCCGGCGGGTTCGGGTTCACCCCTCCACTTT. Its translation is CASSSPAGSGSPLHF. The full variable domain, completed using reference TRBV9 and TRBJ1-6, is DSGVTQTPKHLITATGQRVTLRCSPRSGDLSVYWYQQSLDQGLQFLIQYYNGEERAKGNILERFSAQQFPDLHSELNLSSLELGDSALYFCASSSPAGSGSPLHFGNGTRLTVT.

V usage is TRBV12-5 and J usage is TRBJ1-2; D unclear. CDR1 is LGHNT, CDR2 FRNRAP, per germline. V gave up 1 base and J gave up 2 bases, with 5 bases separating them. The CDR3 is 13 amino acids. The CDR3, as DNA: TGTGCTAGTGGTTTGGCCCAGAACTATGGCTACACCTTC. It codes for CASGLAQNYGYTF.

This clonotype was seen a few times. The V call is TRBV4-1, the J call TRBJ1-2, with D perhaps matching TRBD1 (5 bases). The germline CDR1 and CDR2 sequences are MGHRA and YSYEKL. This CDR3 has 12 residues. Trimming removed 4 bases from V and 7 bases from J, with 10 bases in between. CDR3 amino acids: CASSPFGGGYTF. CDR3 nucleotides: TGCGCCAGCAGCCCCTTCGGGGGTGGCTACACCTTC.

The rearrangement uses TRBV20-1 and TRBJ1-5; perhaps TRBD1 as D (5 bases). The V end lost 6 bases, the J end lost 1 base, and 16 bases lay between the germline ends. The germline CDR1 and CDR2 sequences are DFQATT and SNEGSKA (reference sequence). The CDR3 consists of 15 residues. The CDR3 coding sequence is TGCAGTGCCCAATTGGGGGGGAAGAGCAATCAGCCCCAGCATTTT. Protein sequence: CSAQLGGKSNQPQHF.

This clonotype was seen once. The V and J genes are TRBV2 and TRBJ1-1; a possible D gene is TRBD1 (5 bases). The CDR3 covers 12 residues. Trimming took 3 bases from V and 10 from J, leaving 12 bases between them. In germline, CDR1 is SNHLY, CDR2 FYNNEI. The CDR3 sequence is CASSDPGKTAFF. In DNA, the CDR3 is TGTGCCAGCAGTGACCCAGGGAAGACAGCTTTCTTT.

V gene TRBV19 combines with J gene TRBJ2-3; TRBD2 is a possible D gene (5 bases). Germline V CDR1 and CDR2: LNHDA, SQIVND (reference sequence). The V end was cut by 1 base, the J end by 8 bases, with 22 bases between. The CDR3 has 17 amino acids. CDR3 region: CASSIVAASKSVGTQYF. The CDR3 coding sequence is TGTGCCAGTAGTATAGTGGCGGCTAGCAAGTCGGTAGGTACGCAGTATTTT.

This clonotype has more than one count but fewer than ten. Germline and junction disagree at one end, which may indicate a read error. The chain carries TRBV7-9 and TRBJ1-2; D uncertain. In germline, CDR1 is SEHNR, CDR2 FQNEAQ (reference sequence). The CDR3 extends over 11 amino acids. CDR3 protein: CASSPNHGYTF. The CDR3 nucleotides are TGTGCCAGCAGCCCTAACCATGGCTACACCTTC.

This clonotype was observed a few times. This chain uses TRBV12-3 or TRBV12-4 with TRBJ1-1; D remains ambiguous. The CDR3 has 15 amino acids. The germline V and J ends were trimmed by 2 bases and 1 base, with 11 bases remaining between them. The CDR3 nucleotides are TGTGCCAGCAGTTTAAGGAGGATGTCGAACACTGAAGCTTTCTTT. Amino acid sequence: CASSLRRMSNTEAFF.

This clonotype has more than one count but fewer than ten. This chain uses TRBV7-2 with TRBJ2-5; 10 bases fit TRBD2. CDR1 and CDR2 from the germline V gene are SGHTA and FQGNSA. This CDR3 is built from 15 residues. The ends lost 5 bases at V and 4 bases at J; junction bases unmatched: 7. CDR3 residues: CASSISGGAGETQYF. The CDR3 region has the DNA TGTGCCAGCAGCATAAGCGGGGGGGCCGGAGAGACCCAGTACTTC.

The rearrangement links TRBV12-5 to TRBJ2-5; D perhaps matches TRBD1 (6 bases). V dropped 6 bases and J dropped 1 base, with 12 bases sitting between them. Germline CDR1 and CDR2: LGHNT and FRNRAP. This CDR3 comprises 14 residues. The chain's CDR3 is CASGPGTSQETQYF. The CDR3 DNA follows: TGTGCTAGTGGACCCGGGACAAGCCAAGAGACCCAGTACTTC.

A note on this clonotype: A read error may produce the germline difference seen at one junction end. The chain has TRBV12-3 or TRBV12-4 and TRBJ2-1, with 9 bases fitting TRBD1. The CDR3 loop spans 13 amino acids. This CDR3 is CASSLGAWTGAIF. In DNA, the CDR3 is TGTGCCAGCAGTTTAGGGGCCTGGACAGGGGCCATCTTC.

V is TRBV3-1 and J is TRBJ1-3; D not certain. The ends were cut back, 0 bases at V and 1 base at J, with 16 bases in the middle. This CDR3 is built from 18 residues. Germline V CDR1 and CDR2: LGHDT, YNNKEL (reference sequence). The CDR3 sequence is CASSQDPGLLFSGNTIYF. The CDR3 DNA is TGTGCCAGCAGCCAAGATCCCGGACTCCTCTTTTCTGGAAACACCATATATTTT.

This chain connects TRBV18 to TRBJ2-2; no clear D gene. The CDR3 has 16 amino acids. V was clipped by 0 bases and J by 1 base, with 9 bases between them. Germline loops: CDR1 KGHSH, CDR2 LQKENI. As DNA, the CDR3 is TGTGCCAGCTCACCACCGAGTCGAGGGAACACCGGGGAGCTGTTTTTT. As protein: CASSPPSRGNTGELFF.

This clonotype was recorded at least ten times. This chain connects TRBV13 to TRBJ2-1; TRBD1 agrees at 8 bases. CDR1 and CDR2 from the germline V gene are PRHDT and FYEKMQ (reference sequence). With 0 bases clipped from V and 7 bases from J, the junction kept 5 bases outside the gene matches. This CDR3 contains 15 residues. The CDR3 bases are TGTGCCAGCAGCTTAGGACAGGGGGGAATTAATGAGCAGTTCTTC. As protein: CASSLGQGGINEQFF.

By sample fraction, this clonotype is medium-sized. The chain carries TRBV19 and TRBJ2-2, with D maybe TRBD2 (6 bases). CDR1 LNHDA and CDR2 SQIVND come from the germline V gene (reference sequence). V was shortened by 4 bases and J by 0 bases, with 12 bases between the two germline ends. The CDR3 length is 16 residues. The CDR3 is CASSTRTTANTGELFF. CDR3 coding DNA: TGTGCCAGTAGTACTCGGACTACCGCGAACACCGGGGAGCTGTTTTTT.

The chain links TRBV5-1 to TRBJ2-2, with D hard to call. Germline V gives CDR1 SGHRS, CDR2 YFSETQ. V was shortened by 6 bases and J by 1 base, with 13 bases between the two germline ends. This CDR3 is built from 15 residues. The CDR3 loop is CASTMVTGNTGELFF. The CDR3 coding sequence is TGCGCCAGCACCATGGTGACGGGGAACACCGGGGAGCTGTTTTTT.

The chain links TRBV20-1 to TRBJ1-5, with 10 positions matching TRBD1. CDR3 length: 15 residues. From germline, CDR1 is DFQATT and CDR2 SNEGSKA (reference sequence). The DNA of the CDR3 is TGCTGTGTTAGGAGGACAGGGGGAGGAAATCAGCCCCAGCATTTT. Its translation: CCVRRTGGGNQPQHF.

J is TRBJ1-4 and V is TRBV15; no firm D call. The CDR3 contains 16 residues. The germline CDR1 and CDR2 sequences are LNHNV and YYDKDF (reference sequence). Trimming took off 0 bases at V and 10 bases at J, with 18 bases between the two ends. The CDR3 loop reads CATSRDLGIHPTKLFF. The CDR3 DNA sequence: TGTGCCACCAGCAGAGATCTTGGTATTCACCCTACAAAACTGTTTTTT.

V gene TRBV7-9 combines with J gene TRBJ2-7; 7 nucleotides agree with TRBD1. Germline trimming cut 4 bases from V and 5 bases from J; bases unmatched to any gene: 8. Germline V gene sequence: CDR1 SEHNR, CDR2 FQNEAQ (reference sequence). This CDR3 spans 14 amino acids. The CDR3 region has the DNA TGTGCCAGCAGCTCCGGGACAGTCCTCAACGAGCAGTACTTC. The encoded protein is CASSSGTVLNEQYF.

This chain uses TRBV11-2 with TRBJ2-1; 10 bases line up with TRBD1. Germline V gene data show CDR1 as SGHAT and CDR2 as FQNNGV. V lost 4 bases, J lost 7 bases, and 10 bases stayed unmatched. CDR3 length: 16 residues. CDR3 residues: CASSSTGTGVRNEQFF. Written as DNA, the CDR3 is TGTGCCAGCAGCTCGACCGGGACAGGGGTGAGGAATGAGCAGTTCTTC. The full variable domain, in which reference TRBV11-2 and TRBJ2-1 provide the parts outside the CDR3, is EAGVAQSPRYKIIEKRQSVAFWCNPISGHATLYWYQQILGQGPKLLIQFQNNGVVDDSQLPKDRFSAERLKGVDSTLKIQPAKLEDSAVYLCASSSTGTGVRNEQFFGPGTRLTVL.

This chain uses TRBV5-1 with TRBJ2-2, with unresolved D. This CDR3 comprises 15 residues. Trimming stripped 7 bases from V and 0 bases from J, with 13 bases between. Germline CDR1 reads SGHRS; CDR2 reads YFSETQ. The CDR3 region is CASFPRQANTGELFF. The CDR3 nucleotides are TGCGCCAGCTTCCCCCGACAAGCGAACACCGGGGAGCTGTTTTTT.

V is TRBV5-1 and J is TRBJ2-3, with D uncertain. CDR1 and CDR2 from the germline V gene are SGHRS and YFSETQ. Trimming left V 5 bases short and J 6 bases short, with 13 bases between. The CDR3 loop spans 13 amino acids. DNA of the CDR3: TGCGCCAGCAGGGGAACGAAAGGGGATACGCAGTATTTT. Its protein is CASRGTKGDTQYF.

Written as DNA, the CDR3 is TGCAGTGCTAAGAACACGTGGATTACCACAGATACGCAGTATTTT. Translation: CSAKNTWITTDTQYF. The chain couples TRBV20-1 to TRBJ2-3; D is uncertain. Trimming removed 4 bases from V and 2 bases from J, with 16 bases in between. There are 15 residues in the CDR3. Germline CDR1 and CDR2: DFQATT and SNEGSKA (reference sequence).

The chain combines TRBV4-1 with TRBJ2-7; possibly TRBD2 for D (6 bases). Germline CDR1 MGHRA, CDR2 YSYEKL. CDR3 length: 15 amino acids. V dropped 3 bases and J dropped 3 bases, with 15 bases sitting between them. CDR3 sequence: CASSHPERARYEQYF. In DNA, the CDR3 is TGCGCCAGCAGCCACCCTGAGCGGGCTCGCTACGAGCAGTACTTC.

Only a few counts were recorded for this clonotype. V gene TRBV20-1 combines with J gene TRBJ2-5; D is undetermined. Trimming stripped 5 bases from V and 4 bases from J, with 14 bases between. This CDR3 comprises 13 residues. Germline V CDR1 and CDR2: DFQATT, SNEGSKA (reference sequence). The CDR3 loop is CSASLVVRETQYF. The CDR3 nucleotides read TGCAGTGCTTCCTTGGTAGTTCGAGAGACCCAGTACTTC.

The DNA of the CDR3 is TGTGCCAGCTCACCACCGGCTAGCGGGAGGAATGAGCAGTTCTTC. It is translated as CASSPPASGRNEQFF. The chain carries TRBV18 and TRBJ2-1; TRBD2 aligns across 11 bases. J was trimmed by 7 bases and V by 0 bases; bases with no gene match: 2. Germline V gene sequence: CDR1 KGHSH, CDR2 LQKENI. The CDR3 is 15 amino acids.